The 8 T cell receptor beta chains below were found in one sample sequenced in a study of shared clonotypes between healthy human individuals. The method was immunoSEQ multiplex PCR; TCRdb's version includes in-frame clones alone and lacks a portion of them. The table has 1.5 million to 2.5 million clones, about 95% seen once. In the naive CD8 group, cells lacked CD45RO and were positively selected for CCR7, so terminally differentiated effector memory CD45RA+ cells were left out. Sequencing was performed on naive CD8+ T cells sorted from blood. The origin of the receptors is a man younger than 35 in good health.

V and J are TRBV19 and TRBJ1-2, with D tentatively TRBD1 (6 bases). Germline loops: CDR1 LNHDA, CDR2 SQIVND (reference sequence). The CDR3 contains 16 residues. Trimming cost V 2 bases and J 6 bases, with 19 bases left between them. The CDR3 loop reads CASSITPGAGSDGYTF. The CDR3 DNA sequence: TGTGCCAGTAGTATAACTCCGGGGGCAGGGAGCGATGGCTACACCTTC.

Comments on this clone: This specimen includes other DNA sequences encoding the same CDR3. The rearrangement joins TRBV6-5 to TRBJ1-4, with D perhaps matching TRBD1 (6 bases). V was trimmed by 0 bases and J by 8 bases, leaving 10 bases between them. CDR3 size: 14 residues. Germline V gene sequence: CDR1 MNHEY, CDR2 SVGAGI. CDR3 sequence reads: CASSYSTGAEKLFF. The CDR3, as DNA: TGTGCCAGCAGTTACTCGACGGGGGCCGAAAAACTGTTTTTT.

The rearrangement links TRBV10-2 to TRBJ2-7; 9 nucleotides align to TRBD1. With 6 bases clipped from V and 5 bases from J, the junction kept 5 bases outside the gene matches. CDR1 WSHSY and CDR2 SAAADI come from the germline V gene. There are 13 residues in the CDR3. The CDR3 spells CASRDRGSHEQYF. The CDR3 DNA reads as TGCGCCAGCAGGGACAGGGGCAGCCACGAGCAGTACTTC.

The chain employs TRBV11-2 and TRBJ2-3; TRBD2 agrees at 9 bases. Germline loops: CDR1 SGHAT, CDR2 FQNNGV. V was pared by 0 bases and J by 1 base, with 8 bases of the junction left unmatched. The CDR3 is 18 residues long. The CDR3 region is CASSLDLAGRYGTDTQYF. CDR3 DNA sequence: TGTGCCAGCAGCTTAGATCTAGCGGGGAGATATGGCACAGATACGCAGTATTTT.

The V call is TRBV9, the J call TRBJ2-2, with 8 nucleotides matching TRBD1. The V segment lost 1 base and the J segment 4 bases; nucleotides outside the gene matches: 3. There are 15 residues in the CDR3. The V gene's germline CDR1 is SGDLS and CDR2 YYNGEE. As DNA, the CDR3 is TGTGCCAGCAGCGTACAGGGGGCGCCCACCGGGGAGCTGTTTTTT. Residues: CASSVQGAPTGELFF. Complete variable domain (other parts from reference TRBV9 and TRBJ2-2): DSGVTQTPKHLITATGQRVTLRCSPRSGDLSVYWYQQSLDQGLQFLIQYYNGEERAKGNILERFSAQQFPDLHSELNLSSLELGDSALYFCASSVQGAPTGELFFGEGSRLTVL.

This clone was seen a handful of times. J is TRBJ2-7 and V is TRBV10-3, with D perhaps TRBD1 or TRBD2 (5 bases each). The CDR3 runs 15 residues. V was pared by 5 bases and J by 5 bases, with 19 bases between. The germline CDR1 and CDR2 sequences are ENHRY and SYGVKD. CDR3 nucleotide sequence: TGTGCCATCAGTCCAGTCGGGACCGCCTCTGACGAGCAGTACTTC. Its protein is CAISPVGTASDEQYF.

This rearrangement joins TRBV4-1 to TRBJ2-3, with TRBD2 matching over 10 bases. The CDR3 covers 18 residues. V lost 0 bases, J lost 2 bases, and 8 bases stayed unmatched. CDR1 is MGHRA, CDR2 YSYEKL, per germline. The CDR3 here is CASSQDGLAGASTDTQYF. In DNA, the CDR3 is TGCGCCAGCAGCCAAGATGGGCTAGCGGGGGCCTCCACAGATACGCAGTATTTT.

The rearrangement uses TRBV13 and TRBJ2-7, with 10 nucleotides matching TRBD2. This CDR3 has 18 amino acids. Trimming took 5 bases from V and 0 from J; bases not matched to a gene: 13. The V gene's germline CDR1 is PRHDT and CDR2 FYEKMQ (reference sequence). CDR3 in amino acids: CASSQIAGGSQNSYEQYF. CDR3 sequence (DNA): TGTGCCAGCAGCCAAATAGCGGGAGGAAGTCAGAACTCCTACGAGCAGTACTTC.